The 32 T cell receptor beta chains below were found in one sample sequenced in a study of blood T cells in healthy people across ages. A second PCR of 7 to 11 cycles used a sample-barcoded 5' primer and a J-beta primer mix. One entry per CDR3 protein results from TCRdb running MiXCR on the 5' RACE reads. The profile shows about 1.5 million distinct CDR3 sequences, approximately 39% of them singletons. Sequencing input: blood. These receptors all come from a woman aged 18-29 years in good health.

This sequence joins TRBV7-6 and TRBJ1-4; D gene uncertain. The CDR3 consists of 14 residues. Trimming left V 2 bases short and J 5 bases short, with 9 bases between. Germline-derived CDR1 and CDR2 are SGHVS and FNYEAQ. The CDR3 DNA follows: TGTGCCAGCAGCTTAATAGGGTCCAATGAAAAACTGTTTTTT. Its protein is CASSLIGSNEKLFF. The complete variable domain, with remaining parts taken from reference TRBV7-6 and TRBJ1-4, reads GAGVSQSPRYKVTKRGQDVALRCDPISGHVSLYWYRQALGQGPEFLTYFNYEAQQDKSGLPNDRFSAERPEGSISTLTIQRTEQRDSAMYRCASSLIGSNEKLFFGSGTQLSVL.

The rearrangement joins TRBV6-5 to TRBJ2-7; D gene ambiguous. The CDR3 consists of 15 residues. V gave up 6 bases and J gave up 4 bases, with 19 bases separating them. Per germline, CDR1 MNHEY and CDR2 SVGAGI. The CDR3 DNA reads TGTGCCAGCAGACCCACCGGGTCGCTAATTTACGAGCAGTACTTC. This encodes CASRPTGSLIYEQYF.

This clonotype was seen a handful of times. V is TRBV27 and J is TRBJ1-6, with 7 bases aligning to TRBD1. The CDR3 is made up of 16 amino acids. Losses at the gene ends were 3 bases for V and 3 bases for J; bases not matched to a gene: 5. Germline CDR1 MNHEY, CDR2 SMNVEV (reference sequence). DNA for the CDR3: TGTGCCAGCAGTTTTAAACAGGGGAACTATAATTCACCCCTCCACTTT. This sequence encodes CASSFKQGNYNSPLHF.

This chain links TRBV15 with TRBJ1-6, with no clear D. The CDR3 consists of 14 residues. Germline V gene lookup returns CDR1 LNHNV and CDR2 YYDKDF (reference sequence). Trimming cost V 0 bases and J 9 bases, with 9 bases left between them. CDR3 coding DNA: TGTGCCACCAGCAGAGATAGCCGGGCTTCACCCCTCCACTTT. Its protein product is CATSRDSRASPLHF. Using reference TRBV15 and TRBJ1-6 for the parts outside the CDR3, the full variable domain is DAMVIQNPRYQVTQFGKPVTLSCSQTLNHNVMYWYQQKSSQAPKLLFHYYDKDFNNEADTPDNFQSRRPNTSFCFLDIRSPGLGDTAMYLCATSRDSRASPLHFGNGTRLTVT.

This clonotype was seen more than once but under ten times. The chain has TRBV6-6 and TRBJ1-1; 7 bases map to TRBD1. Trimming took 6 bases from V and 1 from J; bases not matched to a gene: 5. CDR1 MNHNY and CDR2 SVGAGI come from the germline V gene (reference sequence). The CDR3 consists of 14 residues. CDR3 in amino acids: CASRGQTPNTEAFF. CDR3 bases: TGTGCCAGCAGGGGACAGACTCCGAACACTGAAGCTTTCTTT.

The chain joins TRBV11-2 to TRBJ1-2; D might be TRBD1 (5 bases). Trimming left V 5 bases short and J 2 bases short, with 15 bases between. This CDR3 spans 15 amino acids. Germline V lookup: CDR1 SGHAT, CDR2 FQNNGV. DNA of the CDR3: TGTGCCAGCAGCCCGACGTGGGACGGCAACTATGGCTACACCTTC. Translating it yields CASSPTWDGNYGYTF.

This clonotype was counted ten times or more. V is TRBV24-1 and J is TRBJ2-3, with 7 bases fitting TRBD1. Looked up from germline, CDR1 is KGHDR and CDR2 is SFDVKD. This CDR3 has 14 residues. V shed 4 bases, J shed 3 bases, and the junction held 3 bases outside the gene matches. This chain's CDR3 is CATSERTGTDTQYF. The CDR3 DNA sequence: TGTGCCACCAGTGAAAGGACAGGTACAGATACGCAGTATTTT.

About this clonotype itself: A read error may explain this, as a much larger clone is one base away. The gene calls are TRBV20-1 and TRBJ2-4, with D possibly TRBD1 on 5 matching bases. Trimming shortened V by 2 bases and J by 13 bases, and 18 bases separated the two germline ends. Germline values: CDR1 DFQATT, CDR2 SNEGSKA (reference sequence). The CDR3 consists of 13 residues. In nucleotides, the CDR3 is TGCAGTGCTAGATGGGGCTCCTACAATGAGCAGTACTTC. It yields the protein CSARWGSYNEQYF.

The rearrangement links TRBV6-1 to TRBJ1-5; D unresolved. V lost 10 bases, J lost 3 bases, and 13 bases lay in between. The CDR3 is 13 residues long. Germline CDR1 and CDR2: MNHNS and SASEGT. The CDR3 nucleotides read TGTGCCATCACCGGGGTCATCAATCAGCCCCAGCATTTT. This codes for CAITGVINQPQHF.

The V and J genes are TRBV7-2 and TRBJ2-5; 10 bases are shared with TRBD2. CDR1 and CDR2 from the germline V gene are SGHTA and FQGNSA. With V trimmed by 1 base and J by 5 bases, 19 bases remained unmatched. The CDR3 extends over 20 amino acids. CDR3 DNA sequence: TGTGCCAGCAGCTTAGGCCCCCCTTTGGGGACTAGCGTCCTAAGGGAGACCCAGTACTTC. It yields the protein CASSLGPPLGTSVLRETQYF.

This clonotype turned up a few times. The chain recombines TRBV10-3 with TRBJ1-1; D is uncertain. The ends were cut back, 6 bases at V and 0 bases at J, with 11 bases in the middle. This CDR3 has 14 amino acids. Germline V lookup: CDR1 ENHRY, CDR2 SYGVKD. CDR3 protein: CAISIDGLNTEAFF. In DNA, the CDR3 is TGTGCCATCAGCATTGACGGATTGAACACTGAAGCTTTCTTT.

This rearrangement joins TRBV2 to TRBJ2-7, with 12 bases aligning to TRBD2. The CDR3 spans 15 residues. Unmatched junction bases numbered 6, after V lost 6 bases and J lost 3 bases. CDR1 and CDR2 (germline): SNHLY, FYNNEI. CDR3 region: CASSPTSGGIYEQYF. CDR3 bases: TGTGCCAGCAGCCCGACTAGCGGGGGCATCTACGAGCAGTACTTC.

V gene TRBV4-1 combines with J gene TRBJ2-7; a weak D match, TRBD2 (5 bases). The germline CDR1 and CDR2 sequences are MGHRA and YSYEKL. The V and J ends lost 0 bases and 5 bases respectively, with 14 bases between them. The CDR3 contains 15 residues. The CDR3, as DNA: TGCGCCAGCAGCCAAGAGGGGTTTGAGGGCGACGAGCAGTACTTC. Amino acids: CASSQEGFEGDEQYF.

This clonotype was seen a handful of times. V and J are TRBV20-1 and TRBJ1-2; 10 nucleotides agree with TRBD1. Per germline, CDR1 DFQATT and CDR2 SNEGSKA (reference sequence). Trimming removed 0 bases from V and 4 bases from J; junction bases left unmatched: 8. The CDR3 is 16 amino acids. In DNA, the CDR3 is TGCAGTGCTAGAGATGTGGGGACAGGGGAGGCCTATGGCTACACCTTC. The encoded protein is CSARDVGTGEAYGYTF.

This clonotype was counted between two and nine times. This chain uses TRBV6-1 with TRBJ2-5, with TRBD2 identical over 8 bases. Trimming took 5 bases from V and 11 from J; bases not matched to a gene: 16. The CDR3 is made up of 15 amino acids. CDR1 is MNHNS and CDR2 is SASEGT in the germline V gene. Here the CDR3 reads CASSSGTRAYNEQYF. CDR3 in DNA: TGTGCCAGCAGTTCCGGGACTAGAGCCTACAATGAGCAGTACTTC.

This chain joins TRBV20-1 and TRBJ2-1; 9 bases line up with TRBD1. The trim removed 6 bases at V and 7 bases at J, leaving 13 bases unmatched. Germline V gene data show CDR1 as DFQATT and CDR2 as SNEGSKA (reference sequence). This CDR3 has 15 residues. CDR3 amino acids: CSAAPGTGPENEQFF. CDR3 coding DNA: TGCAGTGCGGCACCGGGGACAGGGCCTGAAAATGAGCAGTTCTTC.

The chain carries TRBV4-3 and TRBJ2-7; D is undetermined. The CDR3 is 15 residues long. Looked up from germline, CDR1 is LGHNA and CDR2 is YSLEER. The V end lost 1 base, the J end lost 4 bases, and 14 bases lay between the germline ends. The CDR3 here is CASSQGRRAIYEQYF. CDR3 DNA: TGCGCCAGCAGCCAAGGCCGTCGGGCCATTTACGAGCAGTACTTC.

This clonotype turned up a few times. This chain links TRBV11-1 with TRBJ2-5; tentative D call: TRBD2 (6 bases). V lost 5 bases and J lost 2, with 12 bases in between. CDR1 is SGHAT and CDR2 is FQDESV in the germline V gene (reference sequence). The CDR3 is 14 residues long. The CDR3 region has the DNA TGTGCCAGCAGCCAAGGACTACAACAAGAGACCCAGTACTTC. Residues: CASSQGLQQETQYF.

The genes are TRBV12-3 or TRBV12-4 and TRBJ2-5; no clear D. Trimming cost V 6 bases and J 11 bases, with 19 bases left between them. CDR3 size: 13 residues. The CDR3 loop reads CASRGSSKGEQYF. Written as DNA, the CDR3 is TGTGCCAGCAGAGGGTCATCAAAGGGTGAGCAGTACTTC.

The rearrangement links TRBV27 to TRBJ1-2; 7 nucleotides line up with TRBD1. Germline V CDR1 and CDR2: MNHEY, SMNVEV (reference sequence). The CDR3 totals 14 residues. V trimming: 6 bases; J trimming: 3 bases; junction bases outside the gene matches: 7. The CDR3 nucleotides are TGTGCCAGCAGCACAGGGGCTGACTACTATGGCTACACCTTC. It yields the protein CASSTGADYYGYTF.

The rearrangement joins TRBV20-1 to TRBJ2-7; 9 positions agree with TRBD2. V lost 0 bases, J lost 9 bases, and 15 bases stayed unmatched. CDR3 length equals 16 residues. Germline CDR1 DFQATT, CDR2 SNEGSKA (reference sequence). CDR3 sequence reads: CSARDEGLAPQNGQYF. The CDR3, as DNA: TGCAGTGCTAGAGATGAGGGACTAGCCCCTCAGAATGGGCAGTACTTC.

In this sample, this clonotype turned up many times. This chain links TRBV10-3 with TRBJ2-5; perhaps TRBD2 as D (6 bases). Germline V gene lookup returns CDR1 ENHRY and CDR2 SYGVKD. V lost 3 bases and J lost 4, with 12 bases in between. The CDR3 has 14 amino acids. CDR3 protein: CAISERTMGETQYF. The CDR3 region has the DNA TGTGCCATCAGTGAAAGGACTATGGGAGAGACCCAGTACTTC.

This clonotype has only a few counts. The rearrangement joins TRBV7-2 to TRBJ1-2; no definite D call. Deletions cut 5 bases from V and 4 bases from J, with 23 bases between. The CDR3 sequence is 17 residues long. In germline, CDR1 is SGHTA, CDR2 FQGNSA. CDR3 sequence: CASSPSVGEAWIYGYTF. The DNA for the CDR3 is TGTGCCAGCAGCCCGTCCGTGGGAGAGGCATGGATCTATGGCTACACCTTC.

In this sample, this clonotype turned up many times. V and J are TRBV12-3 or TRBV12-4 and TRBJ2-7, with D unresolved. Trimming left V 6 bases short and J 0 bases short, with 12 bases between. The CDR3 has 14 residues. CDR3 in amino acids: CASSLSPNSYEQYF. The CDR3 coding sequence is TGTGCCAGCAGCTTATCCCCTAACTCCTACGAGCAGTACTTC.

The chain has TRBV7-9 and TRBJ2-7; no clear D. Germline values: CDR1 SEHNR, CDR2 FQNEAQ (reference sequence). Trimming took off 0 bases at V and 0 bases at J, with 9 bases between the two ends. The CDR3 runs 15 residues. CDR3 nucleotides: TGTGCCAGCAGCTTAGCGGCACCAAGCTCCTACGAGCAGTACTTC. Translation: CASSLAAPSSYEQYF.

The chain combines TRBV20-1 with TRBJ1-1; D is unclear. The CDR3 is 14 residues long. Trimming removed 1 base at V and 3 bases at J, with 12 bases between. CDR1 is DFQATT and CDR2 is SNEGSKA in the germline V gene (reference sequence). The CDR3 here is CSARVPGWDTEAFF. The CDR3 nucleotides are TGCAGTGCTAGAGTTCCGGGGTGGGACACTGAAGCTTTCTTT.

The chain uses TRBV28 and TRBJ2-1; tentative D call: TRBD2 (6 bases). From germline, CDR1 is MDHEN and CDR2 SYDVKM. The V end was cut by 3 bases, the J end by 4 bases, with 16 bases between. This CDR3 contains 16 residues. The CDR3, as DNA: TGTGCCAGCAGTTTTATATACCGGGGGAGATACAATGAGCAGTTCTTC. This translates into CASSFIYRGRYNEQFF.

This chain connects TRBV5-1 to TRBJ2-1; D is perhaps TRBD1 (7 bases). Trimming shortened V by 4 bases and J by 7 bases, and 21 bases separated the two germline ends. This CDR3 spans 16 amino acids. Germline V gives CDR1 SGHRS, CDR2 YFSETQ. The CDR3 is CASSPTGTDIGNEQFF. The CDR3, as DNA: TGCGCCAGCAGCCCGACAGGGACTGACATCGGGAATGAGCAGTTCTTC.

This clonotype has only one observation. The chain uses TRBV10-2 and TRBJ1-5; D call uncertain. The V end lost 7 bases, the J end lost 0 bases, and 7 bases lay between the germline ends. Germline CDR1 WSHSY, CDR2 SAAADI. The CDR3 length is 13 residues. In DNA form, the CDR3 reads TGCGCCAGCAAGGATTATAGCAATCAGCCCCAGCATTTT. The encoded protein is CASKDYSNQPQHF.

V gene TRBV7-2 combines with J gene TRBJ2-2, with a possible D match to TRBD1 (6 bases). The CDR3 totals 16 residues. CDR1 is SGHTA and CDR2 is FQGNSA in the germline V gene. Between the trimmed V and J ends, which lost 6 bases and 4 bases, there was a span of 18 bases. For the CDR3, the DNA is TGTGCCAGCAGAACACAACCACAGGGAACCACCGGGGAGCTGTTTTTT. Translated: CASRTQPQGTTGELFF. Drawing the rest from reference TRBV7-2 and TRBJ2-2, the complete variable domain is GAGVSQSPSNKVTEKGKDVELRCDPISGHTALYWYRQSLGQGLEFLIYFQGNSAPDKSGLPSDRFSAERTGGSVSTLTIQRTQQEDSAVYLCASRTQPQGTTGELFFGEGSRLTVL.

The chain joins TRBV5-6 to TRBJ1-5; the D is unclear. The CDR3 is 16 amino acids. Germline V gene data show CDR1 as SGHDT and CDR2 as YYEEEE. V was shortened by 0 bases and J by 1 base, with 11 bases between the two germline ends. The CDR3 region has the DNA TGTGCCAGCAGCTTGGCTGGGTATCTGAGCAATCAGCCCCAGCATTTT. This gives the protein CASSLAGYLSNQPQHF.

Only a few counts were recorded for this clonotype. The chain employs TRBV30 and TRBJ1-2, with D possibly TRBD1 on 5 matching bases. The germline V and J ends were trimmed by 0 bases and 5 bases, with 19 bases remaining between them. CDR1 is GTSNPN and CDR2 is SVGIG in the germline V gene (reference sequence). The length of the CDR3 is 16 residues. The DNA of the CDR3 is TGTGCCTGGAGTGTAACTGGGTTGGTCAGGGCTTATGGCTACACCTTC. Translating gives CAWSVTGLVRAYGYTF.